The 7 T cell receptor beta chains presented below share a single source sample, sequenced in a study of technical replicates of blood from a few donors. TCRdb's table, derived via immunoSEQ multiplex PCR, lists solely in-frame clones and lacks some. The sample carries fewer than 70,000 clones, around 84% recorded once. Source material: PBMCs. The receptors shown here come from a human donor in good health. Some clones in this sample may be carry-over from other donors' samples.

The V call is TRBV7-6, the J call TRBJ2-3; 9 bases line up with TRBD1. J lost 2 bases, V lost 0 bases, and 6 bases had no gene match. The germline CDR1 and CDR2 sequences are SGHVS and FNYEAQ. This CDR3 contains 17 residues. CDR3 DNA: TGTGCCAGCAGCTTAGCTTCCCGGGACAGGGCCACAGATACGCAGTATTTT. It encodes CASSLASRDRATDTQYF.

The rearrangement links TRBV7-3 to TRBJ1-1, with TRBD1 matching over 7 bases. Trimming removed 5 bases from V and 4 bases from J; junction bases left unmatched: 4. The CDR3 length is 13 residues. The germline CDR1 and CDR2 sequences are SGHTA and FQGTGA. The CDR3 protein is CASSRQGGTEAFF. Here the CDR3 DNA reads TGTGCCAGCAGCAGACAGGGCGGCACTGAAGCTTTCTTT.

This chain joins TRBV29-1 and TRBJ1-1, with 8 bases that match TRBD1. The germline gives CDR1 SQVTM, CDR2 ANQGSEA. The CDR3 is 15 amino acids. After removal of 6 bases from V and 1 base from J, the junction contained 10 bases not matched to a gene. The CDR3 DNA is TGCAGCGTCTCCGGACAGGGCCTGACGAACACTGAAGCTTTCTTT. This gives the protein CSVSGQGLTNTEAFF.

The chain employs TRBV2 and TRBJ1-1; maybe TRBD1 (6 bases). V dropped 4 bases and J dropped 4 bases, with 16 bases sitting between them. The CDR3 runs to 15 residues. Germline CDR1 and CDR2: SNHLY and FYNNEI. This CDR3 is CASSVQTGYGTEAFF. The CDR3 DNA reads as TGTGCCAGCAGTGTACAAACAGGGTACGGCACTGAAGCTTTCTTT.

The CDR3 nucleotides are TGTGCCAGTAGTTTGACAGCGAACACCGGGGAGCTGTTTTTT. Its protein is CASSLTANTGELFF. The chain carries TRBV19 and TRBJ2-2; TRBD1 is a possible D gene (5 bases). The CDR3 runs 14 residues. Trimming stripped 5 bases from V and 0 bases from J, with 7 bases between. The germline CDR1 and CDR2 sequences are LNHDA and SQIVND (reference sequence).

CDR3 amino acids: CASTDSNYGYTF. The CDR3 DNA reads TGTGCCAGCACCGACAGTAACTATGGCTACACCTTC. The chain has TRBV2 and TRBJ1-2; possible D gene TRBD1, 5 bases. Germline CDR1 is SNHLY and CDR2 is FYNNEI. Deletions cut 7 bases from V and 1 base from J, with 7 bases between. CDR3 size: 12 residues.

V usage is TRBV11-3 and J usage is TRBJ2-3; TRBD2 agrees at 9 bases. V dropped 0 bases and J dropped 1; count of bases not matched to a gene: 2. The V gene's germline CDR1 is SGHNT and CDR2 YENEEA. This CDR3 is 16 amino acids long. This CDR3 reads CASSLESSGGTDTQYF. DNA of the CDR3: TGTGCCAGCAGCTTAGAATCTAGCGGGGGCACAGATACGCAGTATTTT.